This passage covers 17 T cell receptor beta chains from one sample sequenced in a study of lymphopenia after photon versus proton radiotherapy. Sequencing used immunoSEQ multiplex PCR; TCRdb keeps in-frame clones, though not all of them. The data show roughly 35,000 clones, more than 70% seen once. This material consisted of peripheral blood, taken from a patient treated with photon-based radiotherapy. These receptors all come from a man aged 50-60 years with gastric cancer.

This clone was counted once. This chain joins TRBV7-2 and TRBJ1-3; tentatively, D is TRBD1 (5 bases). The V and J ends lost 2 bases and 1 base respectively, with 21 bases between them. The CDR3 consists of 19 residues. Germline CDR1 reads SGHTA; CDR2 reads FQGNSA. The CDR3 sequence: CASSLRDASSVISGNTIYF. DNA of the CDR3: TGTGCCAGCAGCTTACGGGACGCCTCTAGCGTTATATCTGGAAACACCATATATTTT.

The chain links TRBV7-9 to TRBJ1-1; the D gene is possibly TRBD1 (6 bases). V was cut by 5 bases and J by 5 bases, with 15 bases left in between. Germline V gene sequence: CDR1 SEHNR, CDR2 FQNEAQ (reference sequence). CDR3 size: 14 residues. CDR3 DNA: TGTGCCAGCAGCCCCAGACAGGCGGAGACTGAAGCTTTCTTT. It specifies CASSPRQAETEAFF.

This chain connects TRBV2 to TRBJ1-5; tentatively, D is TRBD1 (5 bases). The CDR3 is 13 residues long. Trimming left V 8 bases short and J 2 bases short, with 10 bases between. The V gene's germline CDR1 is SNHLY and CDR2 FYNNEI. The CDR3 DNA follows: TGTGCCAGCCAGGCGGGGGGCAATCAGCCCCAGCATTTT. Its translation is CASQAGGNQPQHF.

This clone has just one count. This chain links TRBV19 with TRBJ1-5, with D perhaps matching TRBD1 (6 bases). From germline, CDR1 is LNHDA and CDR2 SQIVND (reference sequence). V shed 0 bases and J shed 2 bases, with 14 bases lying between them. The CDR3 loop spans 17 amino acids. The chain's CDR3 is CASSIDHRAPGNQPQHF. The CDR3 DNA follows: TGTGCCAGTAGTATAGATCACAGGGCCCCCGGCAATCAGCCCCAGCATTTT.

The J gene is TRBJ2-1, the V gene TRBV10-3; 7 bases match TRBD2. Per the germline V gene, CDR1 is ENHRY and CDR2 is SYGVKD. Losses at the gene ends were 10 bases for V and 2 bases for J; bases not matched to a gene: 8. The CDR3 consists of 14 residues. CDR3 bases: TGTGCCAACGGGGAGCGGGGAACCTACAATGAGCAGTTCTTC. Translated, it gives CANGERGTYNEQFF.

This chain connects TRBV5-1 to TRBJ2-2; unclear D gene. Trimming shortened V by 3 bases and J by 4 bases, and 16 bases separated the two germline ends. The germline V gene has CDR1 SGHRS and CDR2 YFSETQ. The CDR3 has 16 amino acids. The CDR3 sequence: CASSSRTKVGTGELFF. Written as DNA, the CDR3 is TGCGCCAGCAGCTCCCGGACGAAGGTTGGCACCGGGGAGCTGTTTTTT.

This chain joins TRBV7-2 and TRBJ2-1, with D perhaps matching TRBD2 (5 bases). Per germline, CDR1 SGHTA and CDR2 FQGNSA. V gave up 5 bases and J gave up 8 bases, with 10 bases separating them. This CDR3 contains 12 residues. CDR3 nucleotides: TGTGCCAGCAGCCCATGGAGGCATGAGCAGTTCTTC. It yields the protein CASSPWRHEQFF.

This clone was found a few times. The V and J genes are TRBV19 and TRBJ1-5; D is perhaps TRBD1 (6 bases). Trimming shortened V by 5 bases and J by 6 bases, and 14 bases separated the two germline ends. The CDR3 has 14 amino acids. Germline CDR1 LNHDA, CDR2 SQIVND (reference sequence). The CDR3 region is CASSPRQVLQPQHF. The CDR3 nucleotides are TGTGCCAGTAGTCCCCGACAGGTACTTCAGCCCCAGCATTTT.

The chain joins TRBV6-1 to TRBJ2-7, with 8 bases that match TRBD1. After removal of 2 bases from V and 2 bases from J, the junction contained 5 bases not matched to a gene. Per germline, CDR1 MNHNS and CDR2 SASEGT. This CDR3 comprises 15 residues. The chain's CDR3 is CASSEWDRPAYEQYF. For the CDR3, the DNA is TGTGCCAGCAGTGAATGGGACAGGCCCGCCTACGAGCAGTACTTC.

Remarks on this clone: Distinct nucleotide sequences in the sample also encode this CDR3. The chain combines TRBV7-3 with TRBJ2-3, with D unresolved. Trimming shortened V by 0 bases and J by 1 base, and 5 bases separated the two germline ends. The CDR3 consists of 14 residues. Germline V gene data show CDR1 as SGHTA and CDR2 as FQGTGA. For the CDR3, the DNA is TGTGCCAGCAGCTTAACTGGAGGCACAGATACGCAGTATTTT. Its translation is CASSLTGGTDTQYF. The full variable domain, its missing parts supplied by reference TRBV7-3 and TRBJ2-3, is GAGVSQTPSNKVTEKGKYVELRCDPISGHTALYWYRQSLGQGPEFLIYFQGTGAADDSGLPNDRFFAVRPEGSVSTLKIQRTERGDSAVYLCASSLTGGTDTQYFGPGTRLTVL.

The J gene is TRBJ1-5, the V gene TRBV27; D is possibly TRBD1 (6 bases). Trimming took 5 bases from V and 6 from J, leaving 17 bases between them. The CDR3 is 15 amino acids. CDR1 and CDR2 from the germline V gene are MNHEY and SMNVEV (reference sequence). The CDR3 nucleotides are TGTGCCAGCAGTCCCCAACAGGGTTTGGGTCAGCCCCAGCATTTT. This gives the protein CASSPQQGLGQPQHF.

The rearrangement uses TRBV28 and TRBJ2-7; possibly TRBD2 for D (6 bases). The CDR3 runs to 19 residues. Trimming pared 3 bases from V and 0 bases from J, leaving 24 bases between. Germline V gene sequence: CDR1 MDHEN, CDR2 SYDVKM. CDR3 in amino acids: CASSLGGRGIAHISYEQYF. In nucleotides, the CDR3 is TGTGCCAGCAGTTTGGGTGGGCGGGGTATAGCGCATATCTCCTACGAGCAGTACTTC.

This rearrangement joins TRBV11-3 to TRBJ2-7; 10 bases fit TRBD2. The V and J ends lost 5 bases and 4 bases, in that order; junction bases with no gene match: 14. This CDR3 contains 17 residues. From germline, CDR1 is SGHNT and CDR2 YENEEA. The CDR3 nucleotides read TGTGCCAGCAGCCCCCAATCCAGCGGGAGGGGCAGGTACGAGCAGTACTTC. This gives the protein CASSPQSSGRGRYEQYF. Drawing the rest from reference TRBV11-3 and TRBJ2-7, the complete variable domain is EAGVVQSPRYKIIEKKQPVAFWCNPISGHNTLYWYLQNLGQGPELLIRYENEEAVDDSQLPKDRFSAERLKGVDSTLKIQPAELGDSAVYLCASSPQSSGRGRYEQYFGPGTRLTVT.

The CDR3 DNA is TGTGCCAGCTACGGTAGAGGGCAGGGGGCGTTCAGCTCCTACAATGAGCAGTTCTTC. This gives the protein CASYGRGQGAFSSYNEQFF. The rearrangement joins TRBV7-9 to TRBJ2-1, with TRBD1 matching 8 bases. From germline, CDR1 is SEHNR and CDR2 FQNEAQ (reference sequence). The CDR3 has 19 residues. Trimming removed 8 bases from V and 0 bases from J; junction bases left unmatched: 18.

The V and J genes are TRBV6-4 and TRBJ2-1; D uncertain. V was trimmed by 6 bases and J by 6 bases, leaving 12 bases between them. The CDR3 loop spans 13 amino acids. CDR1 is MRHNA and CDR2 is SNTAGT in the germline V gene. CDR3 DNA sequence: TGTGCCAGCAGAGAACCCATGACCAATGAGCAGTTCTTC. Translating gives CASREPMTNEQFF.

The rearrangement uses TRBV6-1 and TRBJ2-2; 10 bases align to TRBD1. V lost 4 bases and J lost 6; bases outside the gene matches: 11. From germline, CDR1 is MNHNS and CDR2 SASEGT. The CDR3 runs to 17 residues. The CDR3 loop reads CASSVVMRTGGPGELFF. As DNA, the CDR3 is TGTGCCAGCAGTGTCGTAATGCGGACAGGGGGGCCCGGGGAGCTGTTTTTT.

CDR3 region: CASTYRETGYTF. Here the CDR3 DNA reads TGTGCCAGTACCTACAGGGAAACAGGCTACACCTTC. The chain employs TRBV19 and TRBJ1-2; a weak D match, TRBD1 (6 bases). The CDR3 runs 12 residues. Germline CDR1 reads LNHDA; CDR2 reads SQIVND (reference sequence). V was pared by 7 bases and J by 8 bases, with 14 bases between.